The entry that follows covers one T cell receptor beta chain sequence. Its antigen is unidentified. TCRdb's table, derived via immunoSEQ multiplex PCR, lists solely in-frame clones and lacks some. Among about 26,000 clones listed, less than 80% were seen once. The data were taken from a study of immune evolution from preneoplasia to lung adenocarcinoma. On the study more broadly: HLA loss of heterozygosity: about 7% AIS, about 15% MIA, around 35% ADC, none AAH.

Study results and caveats: Clonality was highest in normal lung, lower in later-stage lesions apparently.

H&E slides confirmed each diagnosis, reviewed by two pathologists independently. Trimming shortened V by 1 base and J by 7 bases, and 8 bases separated the two germline ends. The germline gives CDR1 SGHVS, CDR2 FQNEAQ. The CDR3 is 13 residues long. Sequenced sample: FFPE invasive lung adenocarcinoma tissue. The genes are TRBV7-8 and TRBJ1-5; a weak D match, TRBD1 (6 bases). The TCR sequence derives from a person aged 55 to 69 with invasive lung adenocarcinoma. Some clones in this sample may be carry-over from other donors' samples. CDR3 bases: TGTGCCAGCAGCTTAGACGGGGGCCAGCCCCAGCATTTT. As protein: CASSLDGGQPQHF.